The 17 T cell receptor beta chains presented below share a single source sample, sequenced in a study of shared clonotypes between healthy human individuals. Clones were sequenced by immunoSEQ multiplex PCR, and TCRdb holds only the in-frame ones, with some missing. The sample shows about 1.5 million clones, approximately 98% of them seen only once. The sample consisted of naive CD4+ T cells sorted from blood. Described subset: CD45RA+ positively selected. These receptors were taken from a man younger than 45 in good health.

The chain combines TRBV27 with TRBJ2-5; D remains ambiguous. CDR1 MNHEY and CDR2 SMNVEV come from the germline V gene (reference sequence). This CDR3 is built from 15 residues. Trimming left V 1 base short and J 5 bases short, with 14 bases between. The CDR3 reads CASSLYVGVVETQYF. The DNA for the CDR3 is TGTGCCAGCAGTTTATATGTAGGAGTGGTGGAGACCCAGTACTTC.

The rearrangement links TRBV2 to TRBJ2-2, with 9 bases matching TRBD1. CDR1 is SNHLY, CDR2 FYNNEI, per germline. The V gene end was trimmed by 1 base and the J gene end by 5 bases; junction bases not matched to a gene: 2. CDR3 size: 15 residues. The CDR3 DNA reads as TGTGCCAGCAGTGAAGACAGGGGGCGAACCGGGGAGCTGTTTTTT. It codes for CASSEDRGRTGELFF.

Here the CDR3 reads CASSLVSSRTYF. CDR3 coding DNA: TGTGCCAGCAGCTTAGTTAGTAGCCGAACGTACTTC. The rearrangement joins TRBV7-9 to TRBJ2-7, with D uncertain. The ends were cut back, 1 base at V and 12 bases at J, with 13 bases in the middle. The CDR3 has 12 amino acids. The germline V gene encodes CDR1 SEHNR and CDR2 FQNEAQ (reference sequence).

This chain links TRBV18 with TRBJ2-6; a weak D match, TRBD1 (5 bases). V dropped 3 bases and J dropped 0 bases, with 15 bases sitting between them. Germline CDR1 reads KGHSH; CDR2 reads LQKENI. CDR3 size: 18 residues. The CDR3 DNA is TGTGCCAGCTCACCGCCCCGGACACCCTCCTCTGGGGCCAACGTCCTGACTTTC. Translated, it gives CASSPPRTPSSGANVLTF.

V is TRBV10-2 and J is TRBJ1-5; D possibly corresponds to TRBD1 (5 bases). The V gene lost 8 bases and the J gene lost 4 bases, with 15 bases spanning the gap. There are 14 residues in the CDR3. Germline V gives CDR1 WSHSY, CDR2 SAAADI. CDR3: CASSRVRENQPQHF. The CDR3 DNA reads TGCGCCAGCTCGAGGGTCAGGGAGAATCAGCCCCAGCATTTT.

As regards this clone: The same CDR3 can be traced to other DNA sequences in this sample. The chain links TRBV28 to TRBJ2-2; D remains ambiguous. The germline V gene has CDR1 MDHEN and CDR2 SYDVKM. This CDR3 contains 12 residues. V lost 1 base to trimming and J lost 3 bases, with 0 bases between them. In DNA form, the CDR3 reads TGTGCCAGCAGTTTATACACCGGGGAGCTGTTTTTT. Encoded protein: CASSLYTGELFF.

The chain is built from TRBV2 and TRBJ2-2; 8 bases agree with TRBD1. J gave up 5 bases and V 4 bases, and 15 bases lay outside the gene matches. In germline, CDR1 is SNHLY, CDR2 FYNNEI. The CDR3 totals 18 residues. CDR3 in amino acids: CASSVLSKQGVWTGELFF. The CDR3 DNA sequence: TGTGCCAGCAGTGTGCTCTCTAAACAGGGGGTTTGGACCGGGGAGCTGTTTTTT. Full variable domain (rest looked up from reference TRBV2 and TRBJ2-2): EPEVTQTPSHQVTQMGQEVILRCVPISNHLYFYWYRQILGQKVEFLVSFYNNEISEKSEIFDDQFSVERPDGSNFTLKIRSTKLEDSAMYFCASSVLSKQGVWTGELFFGEGSRLTVL.

CDR3 sequence (DNA): TGTGCCAGCAGGGACAGGGCTAGCTACGAGCAGTACTTC. It translates to CASRDRASYEQYF. The V call is TRBV28, the J call TRBJ2-7; 8 bases map to TRBD1. This CDR3 is 13 amino acids long. The J segment lost 3 bases and the V segment lost 6 bases, leaving 4 bases of the junction unmatched. Germline loops: CDR1 MDHEN, CDR2 SYDVKM.

The V call is TRBV7-9, the J call TRBJ1-1; the D gene is possibly TRBD1 (6 bases). V was trimmed by 7 bases and J by 3 bases, leaving 21 bases between them. Germline lookup yields CDR1 SEHNR and CDR2 FQNEAQ (reference sequence). This CDR3 is built from 16 residues. The CDR3 is CASTQGQTLRDTEAFF. The CDR3 nucleotides read TGTGCCAGCACCCAGGGGCAAACCCTCAGAGACACTGAAGCTTTCTTT.

The chain combines TRBV18 with TRBJ1-2; D unclear. CDR1 and CDR2 (germline): KGHSH, LQKENI. CDR3 size: 14 residues. V was shortened by 6 bases and J by 5 bases, with 16 bases between the two germline ends. Here the CDR3 DNA reads TGTGCCAGCTCCCCCAGTCGGACCGAATATGGCTACACCTTC. It translates to CASSPSRTEYGYTF. Full variable domain (missing parts from reference TRBV18 and TRBJ1-2): NAGVMQNPRHLVRRRGQEARLRCSPMKGHSHVYWYRQLPEEGLKFMVYLQKENIIDESGMPKERFSAEFPKEGPSILRIQQVVRGDSAAYFCASSPSRTEYGYTFGSGTRLTVV.

CDR3 in amino acids: CASSLRTSGNTQQYF. The CDR3 region has the DNA TGTGCCAGCAGTTTAAGGACTAGCGGGAATACCCAGCAGTACTTC. The chain carries TRBV28 and TRBJ2-7; 12 bases fit TRBD2. This CDR3 is 15 amino acids long. Germline values: CDR1 MDHEN, CDR2 SYDVKM. V lost 2 bases to trimming and J lost 8 bases; unmatched junction nucleotides: 7.

V and J are TRBV27 and TRBJ2-7; 9 bases fit TRBD1. Germline CDR1 MNHEY, CDR2 SMNVEV (reference sequence). Trimming took 9 bases from V and 5 from J; bases not matched to a gene: 5. The CDR3 spans 12 residues. CDR3 amino acids: CASSHRGHEQYF. The DNA for the CDR3 is TGTGCCAGTTCGCACAGGGGGCACGAGCAGTACTTC.

The chain couples TRBV29-1 to TRBJ1-2, with TRBD1 as a possible D gene (6 bases). Per the germline V gene, CDR1 is SQVTM and CDR2 is ANQGSEA. The CDR3 sequence is 13 residues long. Trimming took off 8 bases at V and 4 bases at J, with 17 bases between the two ends. CDR3 coding DNA: TGCAGCATTAAGGGGGACCCGCTCTATGGCTACACCTTC. Translating gives CSIKGDPLYGYTF.

The CDR3, as DNA: TGTGCCAGCAGTGAAGTGGGACAGGGATTTGCGGCCGACTACGAGCAGTACTTC. This sequence encodes CASSEVGQGFAADYEQYF. The V call is TRBV6-1, the J call TRBJ2-7; 9 positions agree with TRBD1. Unmatched junction bases numbered 13, after V lost 1 base and J lost 3 bases. The CDR3 length is 18 residues. The germline gives CDR1 MNHNS, CDR2 SASEGT.

CDR3 residues: CASSLYFLQGANEQFF. The CDR3 nucleotides are TGTGCCAGCTCACTCTACTTTTTACAGGGGGCAAATGAGCAGTTCTTC. V gene TRBV18 combines with J gene TRBJ2-1; 9 bases match TRBD1. V was pared by 4 bases and J by 7 bases, with 11 bases of the junction left unmatched. Germline V CDR1 and CDR2: KGHSH, LQKENI. The CDR3 totals 16 residues.

V and J are TRBV9 and TRBJ2-2; the match to TRBD2 covers 7 bases. V shed 0 bases, J shed 3 bases, and the junction held 2 bases outside the gene matches. Germline-derived CDR1 and CDR2 are SGDLS and YYNGEE. The CDR3 has 15 amino acids. The CDR3 spells CASSVDRGDTGELFF. The DNA for the CDR3 is TGTGCCAGCAGCGTAGATCGGGGGGACACCGGGGAGCTGTTTTTT.

The V gene is TRBV6-5, the J gene TRBJ2-3; TRBD2 aligns across 9 bases. The length of the CDR3 is 16 residues. Germline CDR1 is MNHEY and CDR2 is SVGAGI. Losses at the gene ends were 2 bases for V and 11 bases for J; bases not matched to a gene: 14. The CDR3 bases are TGTGCCAGCAGTTACCCACGTCCGGCGGGAGGGTATGAGCAGTATTTT. It codes for CASSYPRPAGGYEQYF.